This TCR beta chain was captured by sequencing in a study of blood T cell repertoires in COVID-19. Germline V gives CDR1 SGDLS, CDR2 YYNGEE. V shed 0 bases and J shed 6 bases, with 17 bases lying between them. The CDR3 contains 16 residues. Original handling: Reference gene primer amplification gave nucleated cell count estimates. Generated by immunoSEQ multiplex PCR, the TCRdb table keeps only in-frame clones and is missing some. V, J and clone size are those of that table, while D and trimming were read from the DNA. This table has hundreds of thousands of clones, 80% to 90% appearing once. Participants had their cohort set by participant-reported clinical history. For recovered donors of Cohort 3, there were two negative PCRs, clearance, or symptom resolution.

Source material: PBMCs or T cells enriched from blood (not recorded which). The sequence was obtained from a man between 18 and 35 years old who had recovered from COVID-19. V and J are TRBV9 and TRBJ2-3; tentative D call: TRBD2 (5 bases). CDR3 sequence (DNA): TGTGCCAGCAGCGTAGAAGCGGCGCATTCCTTCGATACGCAGTATTTT. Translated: CASSVEAAHSFDTQYF.